The present entry profiles one TCR beta chain with its context. Its antigen is unidentified. This sample's time point: week 47, end of study. With topical imiquimod, each dose of the vaccine consisted of 300 ug of mutant IDH1 20-mer peptide. The V gene lost 5 bases and the J gene lost 1 base, with 12 bases spanning the gap. Germline V gene sequence: CDR1 MNHNY, CDR2 SVGAGI (reference sequence). This CDR3 has 15 amino acids. The data originate from a study of a mutant IDH1 vaccine in newly diagnosed glioma. Sequenced by immunoSEQ multiplex PCR; TCRdb stores in-frame clones only, minus some. This table holds about 56,000 clones, around 86% found once.

This sequence joins TRBV6-6 and TRBJ2-1; D unclear. The receptor was derived from a woman in her forties or fifties with glioma. The starting material was PBMCs, obtained from a glioma patient whose treatment included an IDH1 peptide vaccine. The chain's CDR3 is CASSPEEQSYNEQFF. The CDR3 nucleotides read TGTGCCAGCAGTCCCGAGGAGCAGTCCTACAATGAGCAGTTCTTC.